The sample holds a few counts of the clone carrying this TCR beta chain. The antigen is undetermined. This sample is part of a study of T cell repertoires in cytomegalovirus infection. The wider study: Selected CMV epitopes included recently identified HLA-C-restricted ones as well as well-studied HLA-B-restricted ones.

Using its own MiXCR run on the reads, TCRdb lists one record per CDR3 protein. The sample contains around 430,000 distinct CDR3 sequences, approximately 40% of which appear only once. The V and J ends lost 1 base and 5 bases, in that order; junction bases with no gene match: 10. CDR1 and CDR2 from the germline V gene are SGHTA and FQGNSA. This CDR3 is 16 amino acids long. Study-wide results and limits: Across the ex vivo response, the dominant clonotypes were HLA-C-restricted CMV-specific TCR beta clonotypes. Carriers of CMV plus the relevant HLA were identified by cumulative public TCR beta family frequency.

The TCR originated in a human donor in good health (CMV status not recorded). Some clones in this sample may be carry-over from other donors' samples. This sample comprised cultured PBMCs, obtained from culture after CMV antigen stimulation. The genes are TRBV7-2 and TRBJ2-7; 8 nucleotides line up with TRBD2. The CDR3 protein is CASSLVGSGDPNEQYF. CDR3 nucleotide sequence: TGTGCCAGCAGCTTAGTCGGTAGCGGGGACCCCAACGAGCAGTACTTC. The full variable domain, its missing parts supplied by reference TRBV7-2 and TRBJ2-7, is GAGVSQSPSNKVTEKGKDVELRCDPISGHTALYWYRQSLGQGLEFLIYFQGNSAPDKSGLPSDRFSAERTGGSVSTLTIQRTQQEDSAVYLCASSLVGSGDPNEQYFGPGTRLTVT.